Listed below are T cell receptor beta chains from one sample, sequenced in a study of long-term antiretroviral therapy in people with HIV. Profiled with immunoSEQ multiplex PCR; TCRdb holds only in-frame clones, not every one. The sample lists about 28,000 clones; 80% to 85% were seen once. The sample in question was unsorted PBMCs, obtained 0.4 years after starting antiretroviral therapy. The receptors here all came from a man younger than 35 with HIV. Each CDR3 is given with its conserved first and last residue. The order of the fields is J gene, V gene, D gene, clone size, CDR3 DNA, CDR3 protein. D genes are given only for firm matches. Only some rows state a clone size, as once, few, many or a class for expanded clones.

>TRBJ2-5|TRBV5-1|TRBD1|NA
TGCGCCAGCAGCTTGGGACAGGGCCAAGAGACCCAGTACTTC
CASSLGQGQETQYF
>TRBJ2-7|TRBV27|NA|NA
TGTGCCAGCAGTTTATCTGCGGGACTCTCGGAAGGGGAGCAGTACTTC
CASSLSAGLSEGEQYF
>TRBJ1-1|TRBV4-3|TRBD1|NA
TGCGCCAGCAGCCAATCTTTATGGGACAGGGATGGCTCGGGAAGGAACACTGAAGCTTTCTTT
CASSQSLWDRDGSGRNTEAFF
>TRBJ1-1|TRBV7-9|TRBD1|NA
TGTGCCAGCAGCTCCGGACAGGGGATGAACACTGAAGCTTTCTTT
CASSSGQGMNTEAFF
>TRBJ2-1|TRBV5-1|NA|NA
TGCGCCAGCAGCCGACAGGCTAATGAGCAGTTCTTC
CASSRQANEQFF
>TRBJ2-1|TRBV14|TRBD1|NA
TGTGCCAGCAGCCCAACCCTAGACAGGGCTTTCTTCAATGAGCAGTTCTTC
CASSPTLDRAFFNEQFF
>TRBJ2-7|TRBV7-8|TRBD1|once
TGTGCCAGCAGCTCTCCGGGACAGGGGAACTACGAGCAGTACTTC
CASSSPGQGNYEQYF
>TRBJ1-5|TRBV9|NA|once
TGTGCCAGCAGCCCCCGAGGTAATCAGCCCCAGCATTTT
CASSPRGNQPQHF
>TRBJ1-1|TRBV18|NA|NA
TGTGCCAGCTCACCACCTCAGCTGAGGAACACTGAAGCTTTCTTT
CASSPPQLRNTEAFF
>TRBJ1-1|TRBV7-9|NA|NA
TGTGCCAGCAGCCCGAGGATACAGGAGAACACTGAAGCTTTCTTT
CASSPRIQENTEAFF
>TRBJ2-7|TRBV18|TRBD1|NA
TGTGCCAGCTCACCCCGACAGGGCCCCTACGAGCAGTACTTC
CASSPRQGPYEQYF